Listed below are T cell receptor beta chains from one sample, sequenced in a study of T cells in Graves' hyperthyroidism and ophthalmopathy. TCRdb called the multiplex PCR reads again in MiXCR, with one record for every CDR3 protein. Here the sample spans a few hundred thousand distinct CDR3 sequences, more than 15% being singletons. The sample was blood. All receptors derive from a woman between 18 and 30 years old with Graves' ophthalmopathy. Each CDR3 is given with its conserved first and last residue. D genes are given only for firm matches. Expanded clones get a size class; other rows say once, few or many, or leave the size out.

clone_size j_call d_call v_call cdr3_nt cdr3_aa
many TRBJ1-2 TRBD1 TRBV2 TGTGCCAGCAGTGAATACCGGACAGGGGCAGACTATGGCTACACCTTC CASSEYRTGADYGYTF
many TRBJ2-1 TRBD2 TRBV27 TGTGCCAGCAGTTTAAGGGCTAGCGGGGGCACCTCCAATGAGCAGTTCTTC CASSLRASGGTSNEQFF
few TRBJ2-1 - TRBV7-3 TGTGCCAGCAGCTTAACGACAGAAGACAATGAGCAGTTCTTC CASSLTTEDNEQFF
few TRBJ2-7 TRBD1 TRBV2 TGTGCCAGCCTTCCCGACAGGGTGAGCTCCTACGAGCAGTACTTC CASLPDRVSSYEQYF
few TRBJ2-7 - TRBV6-1 TGTGCCAGCAATCGACTGGGCTCTGGAGAGCAGTACTTC CASNRLGSGEQYF
few TRBJ1-1 - TRBV29-1 TGCAGCGTTGATGGGCAGGCGCCAAGTGCTTTCTTT CSVDGQAPSAFF
many TRBJ1-2 - TRBV5-1 TGCGCCAGCAGCTTGGGTACTGGGACATTCGGAAGCTACACCTTC CASSLGTGTFGSYTF
many TRBJ2-5 - TRBV20-1 TGCAGTGCTAGACAGGGTTCTGGACAGACCCAGTACTTC CSARQGSGQTQYF
- TRBJ1-2 - TRBV10-3 TGTGCCATCAGTGAGCTAGGGGAAGCCAGTGGCTACACCTTC CAISELGEASGYTF
few TRBJ1-3 - TRBV10-3 TGTGCCATCAGTGGAAGGGGCCCTGGAAACACCATATATTTT CAISGRGPGNTIYF
few TRBJ2-5 TRBD1 TRBV3-1 TGCGCCAGCAGCCATCCGGACAGGGATGAGGAGACCCAGTACTTC CASSHPDRDEETQYF
few TRBJ1-2 - TRBV29-1 TGCAGCGTTGCGACAGGTGATGGCTACACCTTC CSVATGDGYTF
few TRBJ2-2 TRBD2 TRBV7-8 TGTGCCAGCCGCTTGGGAGGGTTACGCGGGGAGCTGTTTTTT CASRLGGLRGELFF
few TRBJ1-2 - TRBV29-1 TGCAGCGTTGATTGGGATCTGGGCTACACCTTC CSVDWDLGYTF
many TRBJ1-1 - TRBV6-1 TGTGCCAGCTCGGGACGGGGGATAAACACTGAAGCTTTCTTT CASSGRGINTEAFF
- TRBJ1-5 - TRBV7-8 TGTGCCAGCAGGTTTGCAGGTGTGGGTCAGCCCCAGCATTTT CASRFAGVGQPQHF
many TRBJ2-7 TRBD1 TRBV28 TGTGCCAGCAGCGGACAGGGATACGAGCAGTACTTC CASSGQGYEQYF
many TRBJ1-4 TRBD1 TRBV2 TGTGCCAGCAGGAGCGACAGGGTTGAAAAACTGTTTTTT CASRSDRVEKLFF
- TRBJ1-2 TRBD1 TRBV28 TGTGCCAGCAGTCGGGACAGTAAGGAAGTTTGGGGCTACACCTTC CASSRDSKEVWGYTF
many TRBJ2-1 - TRBV12-3/TRBV12-4 TGTGCCAGCAGGGAGACAGGAAATGAGCAGTTCTTC CASRETGNEQFF
- TRBJ1-2 TRBD1 TRBV6-1 TGTGCCAGCAGACTCACAGGGGGCCGGGATGGCTACACCTTC CASRLTGGRDGYTF
many TRBJ2-1 TRBD2 TRBV7-8 TGTGCCAGCAGCTCCCAAGCGGGAGGCACCTACAATGAGCAGTTCTTC CASSSQAGGTYNEQFF
many TRBJ1-1 - TRBV28 TGTGCCAGCAGTTTTGGGCCCGAGCCTCTCACTGAAGCTTTCTTT CASSFGPEPLTEAFF
few TRBJ2-1 - TRBV10-3 TGTGCCATCAGTACGACACAAAGCTCCTACAATGAGCAGTTCTTC CAISTTQSSYNEQFF
- TRBJ2-7 - TRBV27 TGTGCCAGCAGACGGGGGTCTCAGGTTCCGGGCGAGCAGTACTTC CASRRGSQVPGEQYF
many TRBJ2-1 TRBD1 TRBV28 TGTGCCAGCGGCGGACAGGGAATCAATGAGCAGTTCTTC CASGGQGINEQFF
few TRBJ2-1 TRBD2 TRBV4-3 TGCGCCAGCAGCCAAGCAAAGGGACTAGCGCGATCCCTATACAATGAGCAGTTCTTC CASSQAKGLARSLYNEQFF
many TRBJ1-1 - TRBV6-1 TGTGCCAGCAGTTCCCTACAGGGAGTCACTGAAGCTTTCTTT CASSSLQGVTEAFF